This record covers a single T cell receptor (beta chain). Its antigen is not known. The sample belongs to a study of molecular identifiers for immune sequencing clone quantification. Whole-study results and caveats: Clones that exceeded 20 RNA copies held over 99% of effector molecules, yet under 1% in naive cells. Spiked Jurkat TCR RNA equal to one cell could reportedly be picked out among one million naive cells. Sizes of highly expanded clones could be underestimated through identical TCRs sharing a barcode.

The CDR3 extends over 13 amino acids. V gave up 1 base and J gave up 0 bases, with 7 bases separating them. Germline V gene data show CDR1 as DFQATT and CDR2 as SNEGSKA (reference sequence). TCRdb reprocessed the PCR reads via MiXCR and lists one record per CDR3 protein. The table shows 490,000 or so distinct CDR3 sequences, with around 23% occurring only once. CD8+CD4-CCR7+CD45RA+ sorting gave the naive CD8 T cells. The source material was naive CD8+ T cells from blood, with Jurkat cell RNA spiked in. Subset meaning: FACS-sorted CD8+CD4-CCR7+CD45RA+ naive T cells. The chain carries TRBV20-1 and TRBJ2-7; D remains unclear. The sequence came from a human donor in good health. Some libraries in this study had Jurkat cell RNA spiked in. The CDR3 DNA reads TGCAGTGCTAGAGCGACCCTCTCCTACGAGCAGTACTTC. Translation: CSARATLSYEQYF.